The table lists the clone carrying this T cell receptor (beta chain) with a few counts. Its antigen remains unknown. The CDR3 is 16 amino acids. The germline V gene has CDR1 SGHKS and CDR2 YYEKEE (reference sequence). The V gene lost 4 bases and the J gene lost 0 bases, with 14 bases spanning the gap. This entry belongs to a study of T cell clones after liver transplantation. The study, taken as a whole, reports: Migration into the graft, not deletion, may explain lost graft donor-reactive T cells. Post-transplant time points were not standardized, so conclusions are preliminary.

Assay: immunoSEQ multiplex PCR; the TCRdb copy retains only in-frame clones and omits some. The sample holds tens of thousands of clones, 60% to 80% seen once. V gene TRBV5-5 combines with J gene TRBJ1-5; D remains ambiguous. The sequenced sample was CD4+ T cells from blood, obtained at the 22-month timepoint. The clonotype originates from a human patient who received a liver transplant. Part of the T cells may come from the graft donor. CDR3 in DNA: TGTGCCAGCAGCAACATCGGAGTCCTTAGCAATCAGCCCCAGCATTTT. Translation gives CASSNIGVLSNQPQHF.